Here is one T cell receptor (beta chain) with its context. MiXCR, applied by TCRdb to the PCR reads, yields one record per CDR3 protein. The sample shows over 8,500 distinct CDR3 sequences, approximately 50% of them seen only once. These data originate in a study of CD4 and CD8 cells across lung adenocarcinoma regions. The CDR3 sequence is 15 residues long. The germline V and J ends were trimmed by 11 bases and 0 bases, with 16 bases remaining between them. The germline gives CDR1 WNHNN, CDR2 SYGVQD (reference sequence). Localized lung adenocarcinoma, a non-small cell lung cancer, affected the donors.

This clonotype originated in a male donor with lung adenocarcinoma. The CD4 and CD8 labels of this study may be unreliable. The chain uses TRBV10-1 and TRBJ2-2; D not certain. Sequencing was done on a sample of CD8+ T cells from the margin of a lung tumor. The CDR3 protein is CADRRERTNTGELFF. CDR3 coding DNA: TGCGCCGACCGCCGCGAACGGACGAACACCGGGGAGCTGTTTTTT.